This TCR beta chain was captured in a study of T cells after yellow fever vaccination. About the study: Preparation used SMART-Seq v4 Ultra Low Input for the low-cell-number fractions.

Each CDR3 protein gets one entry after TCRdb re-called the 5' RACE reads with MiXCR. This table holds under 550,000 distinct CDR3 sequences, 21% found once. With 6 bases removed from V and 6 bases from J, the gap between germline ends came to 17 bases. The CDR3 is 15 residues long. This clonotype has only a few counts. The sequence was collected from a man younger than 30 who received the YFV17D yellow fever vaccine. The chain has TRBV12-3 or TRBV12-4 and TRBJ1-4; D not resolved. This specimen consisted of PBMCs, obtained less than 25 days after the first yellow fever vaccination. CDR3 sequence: CASSHGLGRDEKLFF. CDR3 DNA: TGTGCCAGCAGCCACGGGTTGGGGAGGGATGAAAAACTGTTTTTT.